The clone carrying this T cell receptor (beta chain) was detected a few times. What it binds is unknown. The PCR was carried out with 60 Vbeta primers and 13 Jbeta primers. Original analysis: Later reanalysis found 60 million to 90 million unique TCR beta chains, around 10 million of them shared. Produced via immunoSEQ multiplex PCR; TCRdb's table is partial and in-frame only. The V and J calls and clone size are taken from that table; D and trimming were inferred from the DNA. The sample has hundreds of thousands of clones, roughly four fifths seen once. The data derive from a study of cytomegalovirus exposure and HLA in healthy donors. Across the study: A preliminary data release comprised tens of millions of unique TCRs obtained from HLA-typed donors.

Trimming removed 8 bases from V and 2 bases from J; junction bases left unmatched: 4. The CDR3 spans 12 residues. Germline V gives CDR1 SQVTM, CDR2 ANQGSEA. Broader study findings: Sequencing likely generated an artifact that appeared as a cluster of highly shared sequence variants.

Sample: PBMCs. The V and J genes are TRBV29-1 and TRBJ1-1; 8 positions agree with TRBD1. This TCR was sampled from a woman in her thirties or forties in good health and CMV-seronegative. The CDR3 nucleotides are TGCAGCTATACAGGGGGTAACACTGAAGCTTTCTTT. Amino acid sequence: CSYTGGNTEAFF.